This T cell receptor beta chain was captured in a study of T cells after yellow fever vaccination. TCRdb used MiXCR to reprocess the 5' RACE reads, holding one entry per CDR3 protein. The sample includes some 560,000 distinct CDR3 sequences, 19% of them seen just once. Germline CDR1 DFQATT, CDR2 SNEGSKA (reference sequence). V dropped 7 bases and J dropped 6 bases, with 13 bases sitting between them. This CDR3 comprises 12 residues. The chain combines TRBV20-1 with TRBJ2-4; D is uncertain. Material: PBMCs, obtained 15 days after the yellow fever booster vaccination. The TCR originated in a man aged 30 to 45 who received the YFV17D yellow fever vaccine. CDR3 in amino acids: CSVMGSGNIQYF. The DNA for the CDR3 is TGCAGTGTCATGGGGTCCGGAAACATTCAGTACTTC.